These T cell receptor beta chains were read from a single sample in a study of Graves' ophthalmopathy and Graves' hyperthyroidism. TCRdb redid the calling of the multiplex PCR reads with MiXCR, one entry per CDR3 protein. Seen here are approximately 640,000 distinct CDR3 sequences, roughly 41% observed once, and the top ten hold more than 2.5%. The specimen was peripheral blood. These receptors all come from an adult man with Graves' ophthalmopathy. The CDR3 runs from the conserved cysteine through the conserved F or W. A D gene is named only where the DNA matches it firmly. The size entry is marked missing in some rows and otherwise reads once, few, many or a size class.

>many|TRBV7-2|TRBD1|TRBJ2-6
TGTGCCAGCAGCATAAGCTGGACAGGGGGCAGTGTGGGACCCAACGTCCTGACTTTC
CASSISWTGGSVGPNVLTF
>once|TRBV10-2|TRBD2|TRBJ2-7
TGCGCCAGCAGTTCCCGGACTAGCGGGCGCGTAGCCGAGCAGTACTTC
CASSSRTSGRVAEQYF
>-|TRBV2|-|TRBJ1-2
TGTGCCAGCAGTTATCGGGCAAGTCGCTACACCTTC
CASSYRASRYTF
>-|TRBV7-7|TRBD1|TRBJ2-5
TGTGCCAGCAGCTTAGGCGGACAGGGTTTGGAGACCCAGTACTTC
CASSLGGQGLETQYF
>many|TRBV5-1|-|TRBJ1-4
TGCGCCAGCAGCTTGGTGTCAAATCGAAATGAAAAACTGTTTTTT
CASSLVSNRNEKLFF
>few|TRBV6-5|-|TRBJ1-2
TGTGCCAGCATGGGGACTACCCCCTCTGGCTACACCTTC
CASMGTTPSGYTF
>-|TRBV7-2|-|TRBJ2-3
TGTGCCAGCAGCCCTCGTCCCGACCAACTGGAGTATTTT
CASSPRPDQLEYF
>many|TRBV5-6|-|TRBJ1-1
TGTGCCAGCAGCTACCTCGGGGCGAGAGTGAACACTGAAGCTTTCTTT
CASSYLGARVNTEAFF
>-|TRBV29-1|-|TRBJ1-1
TGCAGCGTTGAAGAGGAAGGGGGGGGTAGCACTGAAGCTTTCTTT
CSVEEEGGGSTEAFF
>few|TRBV12-3/TRBV12-4|-|TRBJ2-2
TGTGCCAGCAGTTTTGCCCTGAACACCGGGGAGCTGTTTTTT
CASSFALNTGELFF
>many|TRBV20-1|-|TRBJ2-7
TGCAGTGCTAGAGATGTCCGGCGGTTTCCGTACGAGCAGTACTTC
CSARDVRRFPYEQYF
>many|TRBV9|-|TRBJ1-1
TGTGCCAGCAGCGTAGATGGAGCTTCCCCTGAAGCTTTCTTT
CASSVDGASPEAFF
>many|TRBV2|-|TRBJ2-2
TGTGCCAGCAGTGAATGGTGGGCGCGAACCGGGGAGCTGTTTTTT
CASSEWWARTGELFF
>many|TRBV7-8|TRBD1|TRBJ2-7
TGTGCCAGCAGCTTGGCTCGGACAGGCCCGAGTAGAGACGAGCAGTACTTC
CASSLARTGPSRDEQYF
>-|TRBV12-3/TRBV12-4|-|TRBJ2-5
TGTGCCAGCAGCTACGGACAACTAGAACAAGAGACCCAGTACTTC
CASSYGQLEQETQYF
>-|TRBV20-1|-|TRBJ1-2
TGCAGTGCTAGAGATTCGGACGGGCAGGGCTATGGCTACACCTTC
CSARDSDGQGYGYTF
>-|TRBV25-1|TRBD1|TRBJ2-5
TGTGCCAGCAACAGACAGGGGAATGGGACCCAGTACTTC
CASNRQGNGTQYF
>many|TRBV7-2|-|TRBJ2-7
TGTGCCAGCAGCTTAGTCCCCACAGGATTCTACGAGCAGTACTTC
CASSLVPTGFYEQYF
>-|TRBV7-8|-|TRBJ1-1
TGTGCCAGCAGCGAGGACCGATGGCGTCCATTTGAAGCTTTCTTT
CASSEDRWRPFEAFF
>-|TRBV10-3|-|TRBJ1-5
TGTGCCACCCAGGGGTCAGGTCAGCCCCAGCATTTT
CATQGSGQPQHF
>many|TRBV2|-|TRBJ2-7
TGTGCCAGCAGTGACAGGGAGTACTCCTACGAGCAGTACTTC
CASSDREYSYEQYF
>many|TRBV10-3|-|TRBJ1-5
TGTGCCATCAGTGAGGTGAATCAGCCCCAGCATTTT
CAISEVNQPQHF
>few|TRBV12-3/TRBV12-4|TRBD1|TRBJ1-2
TGTGCCAGCATCCAGACAGGGACGATCGGGGGCTACACCTTC
CASIQTGTIGGYTF
>-|TRBV3-1|TRBD1|TRBJ1-2
TGTGCCAGCAGCCAAGGGGACAGGGTGTTTGACTATGGCTACACCTTC
CASSQGDRVFDYGYTF